Only a few counts were recorded for the clone carrying this TCR beta chain. What it recognizes is unknown. This entry is derived from a study of vaccination and CD4 T cells after COVID-19. As for the study in general: After vaccination, a few convalescent patients were sampled at day 14 and at days 161 to 241.

The length of the CDR3 is 16 residues. The V end was cut by 6 bases, the J end by 0 bases, with 18 bases between. Per the germline V gene, CDR1 is DFQATT and CDR2 is SNEGSKA (reference sequence). Cultured CD4+ T cell DNA was sequenced using the Oncomine TCR Beta short-read assay. TCRdb recomputed calls from the PCR reads with MiXCR, one row per CDR3 protein. This table has about 30,000 distinct CDR3 sequences, over 30% appearing once. Time point given: late sampling 161 to 241 days after vaccination in a few convalescent patients. This sample's treatment: approximately 10-day PBMC culture with coronavirus spike peptide pools or control peptides (ViraFEST assay).

The source was CD4+ T cells from blood, cultured in vitro, collected about 7 months after SARS-CoV-2 vaccination. The clonotype was recovered from a human donor who had recovered from COVID-19. The rearrangement links TRBV20-1 to TRBJ2-1; no clear D. This CDR3 reads CSARFLRRSSYNEQFF. In DNA form, the CDR3 reads TGCAGTGCCCGGTTTCTGCGGCGGAGCTCCTACAATGAGCAGTTCTTC.